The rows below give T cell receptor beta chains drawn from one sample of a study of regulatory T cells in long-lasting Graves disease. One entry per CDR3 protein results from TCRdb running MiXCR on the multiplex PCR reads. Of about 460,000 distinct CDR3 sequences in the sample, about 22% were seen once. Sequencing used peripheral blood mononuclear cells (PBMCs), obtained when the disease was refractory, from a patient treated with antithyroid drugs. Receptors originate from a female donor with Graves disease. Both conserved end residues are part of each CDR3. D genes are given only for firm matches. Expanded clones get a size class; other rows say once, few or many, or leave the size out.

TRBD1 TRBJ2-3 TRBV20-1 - CSALGQGGSTDTQYF TGCAGTGCCCTTGGACAGGGAGGATCCACAGATACGCAGTATTTT
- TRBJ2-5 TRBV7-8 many CASRPGVGGQETQYF TGTGCCAGCAGGCCAGGGGTGGGGGGGCAAGAGACCCAGTACTTC
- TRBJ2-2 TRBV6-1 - CASSTRRLLNTGELFF TGTGCCAGCAGTACCAGACGGTTACTGAACACCGGGGAGCTGTTTTTT
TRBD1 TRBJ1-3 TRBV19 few CASSSQGTGPGNTIYF TGTGCCAGTAGCTCCCAAGGGACAGGCCCTGGAAACACCATATATTTT
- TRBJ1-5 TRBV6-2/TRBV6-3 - CASSQDLGDLPQHF TGTGCCAGCAGTCAAGACTTAGGGGATCTGCCCCAGCATTTT
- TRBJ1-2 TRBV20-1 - CSAFRGRGYTF TGCAGTGCTTTCCGGGGCCGGGGCTACACCTTC
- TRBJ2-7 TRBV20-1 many CSAGHRQTIYEQYF TGCAGTGCTGGACATCGACAGACAATCTACGAGCAGTACTTC
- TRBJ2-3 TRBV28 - CASSLFSMRFTDTQYF TGTGCCAGCAGTTTGTTCAGCATGAGGTTCACAGATACGCAGTATTTT
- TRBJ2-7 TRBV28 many CASSLLAVGYEQYF TGTGCCAGCAGTTTGTTAGCGGTCGGCTACGAGCAGTACTTC
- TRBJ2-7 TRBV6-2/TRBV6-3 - CASRGLNYEQYF TGTGCCAGCAGGGGGCTAAACTACGAGCAGTACTTC
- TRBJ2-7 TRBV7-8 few CASSLDPGLSYEQYF TGTGCCAGCAGCTTAGACCCGGGACTCTCCTACGAGCAGTACTTC
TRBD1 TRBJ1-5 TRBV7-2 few CASSGLGTGDLHF TGTGCCAGCAGCGGTCTGGGGACAGGGGACCTCCATTTT
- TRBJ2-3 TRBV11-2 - CASKLKVVDTQYF TGTGCCAGTAAACTTAAGGTAGTAGATACGCAGTATTTT
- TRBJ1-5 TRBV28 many CVARGRGEQPQHF TGTGTCGCCAGAGGCCGGGGGGAACAGCCCCAGCATTTT
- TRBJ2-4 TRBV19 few CASSKGYIQYF TGTGCCAGTAGTAAGGGGTACATTCAGTACTTC
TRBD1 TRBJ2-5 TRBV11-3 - CTSSLMWTGVGTQYF TGTACCAGCAGCCTAATGTGGACAGGGGTAGGGACCCAGTACTTC
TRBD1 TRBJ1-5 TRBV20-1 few CSAVDRGFQPQHF TGCAGTGCTGTGGACAGGGGCTTTCAGCCCCAGCATTTT
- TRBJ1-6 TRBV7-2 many CASSLGGLWDNSPLHF TGTGCCAGCAGCTTAGGGGGTCTTTGGGACAATTCACCCCTCCACTTT
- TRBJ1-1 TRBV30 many CAWTGGVQNTEAFF TGTGCCTGGACCGGAGGGGTGCAGAACACTGAAGCTTTCTTT
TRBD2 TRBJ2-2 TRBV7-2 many CASSLGGSGRTGELFF TGTGCCAGCAGCTTAGGAGGTAGCGGGAGAACCGGGGAGCTGTTTTTT
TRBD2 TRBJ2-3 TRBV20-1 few CSASITSGSTDTQYF TGCAGTGCTAGCATTACTAGCGGGAGCACAGATACGCAGTATTTT
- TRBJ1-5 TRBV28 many CASSPTIYQPQHF TGTGCCAGCAGCCCCACGATTTATCAGCCCCAGCATTTT
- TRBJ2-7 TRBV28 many CASSPPGQPYEQYF TGTGCCAGCAGTCCCCCCGGACAGCCCTACGAGCAGTACTTC
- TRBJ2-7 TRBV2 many CASSVETYEQYF TGTGCCAGCAGTGTGGAAACCTACGAGCAGTACTTC
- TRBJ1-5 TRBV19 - CASSIHRMTLNSNQPQHF TGTGCCAGTAGTATTCACAGGATGACCCTAAATAGCAATCAGCCCCAGCATTTT
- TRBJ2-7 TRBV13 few CASSPRISYEQYF TGTGCCAGCAGCCCCAGGATCTCCTACGAGCAGTACTTC
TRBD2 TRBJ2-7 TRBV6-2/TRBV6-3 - CAIQGAGGNEQYF TGTGCCATCCAAGGGGCGGGAGGCAACGAGCAGTACTTC
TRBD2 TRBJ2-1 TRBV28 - CASSSTGTSGKNEQFF TGTGCCAGCAGTTCGACCGGGACTAGCGGGAAGAATGAGCAGTTCTTC
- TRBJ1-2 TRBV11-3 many CASSKRSREYGYTF TGTGCCAGCAGCAAGCGGTCAAGGGAGTATGGCTACACCTTC
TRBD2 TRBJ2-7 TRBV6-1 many CASVNSGGAPGEQYF TGTGCCAGCGTAAATAGCGGGGGGGCTCCGGGCGAGCAGTACTTC
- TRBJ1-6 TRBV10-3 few CAISESIVIENSPLHF TGTGCCATCAGTGAGTCGATCGTTATAGAGAATTCACCCCTCCACTTT
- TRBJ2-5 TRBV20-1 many CSAAGTPQETQYF TGCAGTGCGGCCGGGACACCTCAAGAGACCCAGTACTTC
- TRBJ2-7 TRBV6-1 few CASRGGEFFEQYF TGTGCCAGCAGAGGGGGGGAGTTCTTCGAGCAGTACTTC